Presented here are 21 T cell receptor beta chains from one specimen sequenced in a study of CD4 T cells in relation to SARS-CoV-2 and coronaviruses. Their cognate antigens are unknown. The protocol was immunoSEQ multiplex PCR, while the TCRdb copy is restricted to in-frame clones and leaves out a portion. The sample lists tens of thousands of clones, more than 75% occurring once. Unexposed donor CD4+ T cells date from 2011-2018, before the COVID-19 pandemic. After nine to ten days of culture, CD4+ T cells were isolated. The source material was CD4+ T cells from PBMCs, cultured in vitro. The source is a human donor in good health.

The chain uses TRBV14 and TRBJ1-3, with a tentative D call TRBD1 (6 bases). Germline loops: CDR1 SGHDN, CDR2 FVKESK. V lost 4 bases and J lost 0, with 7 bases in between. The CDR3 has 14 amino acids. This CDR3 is CASSPGHSGNTIYF. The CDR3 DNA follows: TGTGCCAGCAGCCCGGGACACTCTGGAAACACCATATATTTT.

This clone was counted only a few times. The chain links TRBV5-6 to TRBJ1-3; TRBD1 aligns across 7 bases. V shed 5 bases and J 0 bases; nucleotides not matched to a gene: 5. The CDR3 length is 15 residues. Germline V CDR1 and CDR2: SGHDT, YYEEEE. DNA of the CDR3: TGTGCCAGCAGTTACAGGGGTTTCTCTGGAAACACCATATATTTT. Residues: CASSYRGFSGNTIYF. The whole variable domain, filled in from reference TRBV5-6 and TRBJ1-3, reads DAGVTQSPTHLIKTRGQQVTLRCSPKSGHDTVSWYQQALGQGPQFIFQYYEEEERQRGNFPDRFSGHQFPNYSSELNVNALLLGDSALYLCASSYRGFSGNTIYFGEGSWLTVV.

The DNA for the CDR3 is TGCAGTGCTAGTGGGAGGCTGGGTGGCTACACCTTC. Encoded protein: CSASGRLGGYTF. This chain links TRBV20-1 with TRBJ1-2; no reliable D call. The germline V and J ends were trimmed by 3 bases and 7 bases, with 12 bases remaining between them. The germline V gene encodes CDR1 DFQATT and CDR2 SNEGSKA (reference sequence). The CDR3 runs 12 residues.

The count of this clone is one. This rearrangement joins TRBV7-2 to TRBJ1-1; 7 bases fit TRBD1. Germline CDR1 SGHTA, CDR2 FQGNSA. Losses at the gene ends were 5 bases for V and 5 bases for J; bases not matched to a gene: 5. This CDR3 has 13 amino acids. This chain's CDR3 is CASSNPGQTEAFF. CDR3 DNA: TGTGCCAGCAGCAATCCGGGACAGACTGAAGCTTTCTTT.

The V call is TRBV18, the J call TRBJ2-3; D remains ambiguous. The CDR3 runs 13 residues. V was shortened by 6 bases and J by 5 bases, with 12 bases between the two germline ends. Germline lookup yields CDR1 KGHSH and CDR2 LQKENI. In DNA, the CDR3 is TGTGCCAGCTCCCCCAATGGGCAAGATACGCAGTATTTT. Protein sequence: CASSPNGQDTQYF.

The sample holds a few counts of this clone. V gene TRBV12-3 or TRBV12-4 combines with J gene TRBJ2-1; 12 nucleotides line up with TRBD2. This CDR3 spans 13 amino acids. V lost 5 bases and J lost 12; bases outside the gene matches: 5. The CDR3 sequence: CASSPTSGGGQFF. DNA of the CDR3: TGTGCCAGCAGTCCGACTAGCGGGGGCGGGCAGTTCTTC.

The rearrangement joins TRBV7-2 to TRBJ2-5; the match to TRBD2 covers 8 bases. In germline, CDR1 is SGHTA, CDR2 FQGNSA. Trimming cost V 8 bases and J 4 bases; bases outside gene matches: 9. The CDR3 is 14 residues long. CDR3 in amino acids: CASSLSGSGETQYF. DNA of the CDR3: TGTGCCAGCTCCCTGAGCGGGAGCGGAGAGACCCAGTACTTC.

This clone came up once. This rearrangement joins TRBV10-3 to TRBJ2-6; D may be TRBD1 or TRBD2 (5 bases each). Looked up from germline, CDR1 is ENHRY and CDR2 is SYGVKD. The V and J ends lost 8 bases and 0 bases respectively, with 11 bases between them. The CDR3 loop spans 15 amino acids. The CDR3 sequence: CAIGGDSSGANVLTF. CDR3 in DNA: TGTGCCATCGGAGGAGACAGCTCTGGGGCCAACGTCCTGACTTTC.

The CDR3 coding sequence is TGTGCCAGCAGTCCGGTTGGGGATACGCAGTATTTT. Its translation is CASSPVGDTQYF. The chain recombines TRBV12-3 or TRBV12-4 with TRBJ2-3; D call uncertain. The CDR3 length is 12 residues. Trimming shortened V by 5 bases and J by 6 bases, and 9 bases separated the two germline ends.

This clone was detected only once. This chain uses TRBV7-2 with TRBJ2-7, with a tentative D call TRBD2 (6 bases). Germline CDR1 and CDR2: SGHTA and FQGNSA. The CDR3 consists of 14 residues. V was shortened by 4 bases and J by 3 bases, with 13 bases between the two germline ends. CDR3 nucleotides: TGTGCCAGCAGCTCCCCCGCGGGGATCTACGAGCAGTACTTC. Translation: CASSSPAGIYEQYF.

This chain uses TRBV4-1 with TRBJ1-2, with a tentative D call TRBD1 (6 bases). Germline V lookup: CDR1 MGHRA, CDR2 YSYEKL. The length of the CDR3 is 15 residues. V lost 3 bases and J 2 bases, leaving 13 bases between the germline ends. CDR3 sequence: CASSHHRDNNYGYTF. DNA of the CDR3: TGCGCCAGCAGCCACCACCGGGACAACAACTATGGCTACACCTTC.

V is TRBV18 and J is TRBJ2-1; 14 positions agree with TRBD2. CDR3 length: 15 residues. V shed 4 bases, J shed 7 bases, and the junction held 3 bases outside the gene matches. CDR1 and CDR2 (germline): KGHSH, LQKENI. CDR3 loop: CASSRGLAGDNEQFF. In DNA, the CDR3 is TGTGCCAGCTCACGGGGACTAGCGGGAGATAATGAGCAGTTCTTC.

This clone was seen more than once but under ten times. The CDR3, as DNA: TGTGCTAGTGGACAAGCCGGGACAGGACGATACGAGCAGTACTTC. As protein: CASGQAGTGRYEQYF. The J gene is TRBJ2-7, the V gene TRBV12-5; 8 bases fit TRBD1. The CDR3 spans 15 residues. Germline assignment: CDR1 LGHNT and CDR2 FRNRAP. V lost 6 bases to trimming and J lost 4 bases; unmatched junction nucleotides: 11. Supplemented by reference TRBV12-5 and TRBJ2-7, the full variable domain reads DARVTQTPRHKVTEMGQEVTMRCQPILGHNTVFWYRQTMMQGLELLAYFRNRAPLDDSGMPKDRFSAEMPDATLATLKIQPSEPRDSAVYFCASGQAGTGRYEQYFGPGTRLTVT.

The CDR3 coding sequence is TGTGCCAGCAGCTTCCTCTCTCCGGAAACCTACGAGCAGTACTTC. Translating gives CASSFLSPETYEQYF. The chain links TRBV5-4 to TRBJ2-7; no clear D gene. Germline V CDR1 and CDR2: SGHNT, YYREEE (reference sequence). This CDR3 is 15 amino acids long. Between the trimmed V and J ends, which lost 2 bases and 2 bases, there was a span of 14 bases.

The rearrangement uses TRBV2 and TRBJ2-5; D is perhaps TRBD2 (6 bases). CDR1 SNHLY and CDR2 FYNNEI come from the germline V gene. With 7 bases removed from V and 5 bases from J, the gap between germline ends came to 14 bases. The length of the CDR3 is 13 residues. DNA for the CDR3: TGTGCCAGCACTTCGGGAGCACGGGAGACCCAGTACTTC. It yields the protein CASTSGARETQYF.

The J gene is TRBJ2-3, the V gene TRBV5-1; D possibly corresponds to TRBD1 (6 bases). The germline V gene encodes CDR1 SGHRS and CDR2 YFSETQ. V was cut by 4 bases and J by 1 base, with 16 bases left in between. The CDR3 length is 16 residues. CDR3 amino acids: CASSPALGQRTDTQYF. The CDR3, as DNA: TGCGCCAGCAGCCCGGCGTTGGGACAACGCACAGATACGCAGTATTTT.

CDR3: CASSKGHQPQHF. For the CDR3, the DNA is TGTGCCAGCAGCAAGGGACATCAGCCCCAGCATTTT. The V and J genes are TRBV21-1 and TRBJ1-5. TRBV21-1 is labeled a pseudogene. The CDR3 consists of 12 residues.

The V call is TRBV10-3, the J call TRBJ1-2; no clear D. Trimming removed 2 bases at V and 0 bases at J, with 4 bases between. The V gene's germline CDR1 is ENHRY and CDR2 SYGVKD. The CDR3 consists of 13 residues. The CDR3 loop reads CAISERSNYGYTF. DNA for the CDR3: TGTGCCATCAGTGAGAGGTCTAACTATGGCTACACCTTC.

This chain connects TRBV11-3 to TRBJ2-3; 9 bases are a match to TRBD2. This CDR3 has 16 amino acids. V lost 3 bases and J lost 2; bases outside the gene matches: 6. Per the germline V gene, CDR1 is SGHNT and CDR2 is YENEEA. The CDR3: CASSLGLAGLTDTQYF. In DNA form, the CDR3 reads TGTGCCAGCAGCTTGGGGCTAGCGGGGCTCACAGATACGCAGTATTTT. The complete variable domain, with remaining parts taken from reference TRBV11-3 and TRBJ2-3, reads EAGVVQSPRYKIIEKKQPVAFWCNPISGHNTLYWYLQNLGQGPELLIRYENEEAVDDSQLPKDRFSAERLKGVDSTLKIQPAELGDSAVYLCASSLGLAGLTDTQYFGPGTRLTVL.

The CDR3: CASSSSAAGGLRGEQYF. For the CDR3, the DNA is TGTGCCAGCAGCTCCTCCGCAGCGGGGGGCCTCCGGGGGGAGCAGTACTTC. The gene calls are TRBV7-9 and TRBJ2-7; 9 bases align to TRBD2. This CDR3 contains 17 residues. V was pared by 4 bases and J by 7 bases, with 17 bases of the junction left unmatched. The germline V gene has CDR1 SEHNR and CDR2 FQNEAQ (reference sequence).

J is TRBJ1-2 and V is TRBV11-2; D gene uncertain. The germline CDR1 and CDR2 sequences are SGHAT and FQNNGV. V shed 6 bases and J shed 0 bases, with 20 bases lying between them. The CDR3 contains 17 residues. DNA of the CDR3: TGTGCCAGCAGTTCGTTACGTCGAGTAGAGGCTAACTATGGCTACACCTTC. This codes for CASSSLRRVEANYGYTF.